Each of the 29 T cell receptor beta chains below was sequenced from the same sample in a study of T cell responses to AZD1222 COVID-19 vaccine. Profiling relied on immunoSEQ multiplex PCR, and the TCRdb table lists in-frame clones only, not all of them. The sample has fewer than 120,000 clones, 94% seen once; the top ten hold approximately 2.8%. Specimen: peripheral blood, collected 28 days after the second AZD1222 dose. The receptors originated from an adult who received the AZD1222 COVID-19 vaccine.

The rearrangement uses TRBV2 and TRBJ2-7; TRBD2 agrees at 8 bases. V trimming: 7 bases; J trimming: 2 bases; junction bases outside the gene matches: 4. The germline CDR1 and CDR2 sequences are SNHLY and FYNNEI. The CDR3 extends over 13 amino acids. CDR3 sequence (DNA): TGTGCCAGCATTAACGGGAGGGCCTACGAGCAGTACTTC. It translates to CASINGRAYEQYF.

This clone was counted a few times. The chain joins TRBV5-5 to TRBJ1-5, with a tentative D call TRBD1 (6 bases). Trimming pared 4 bases from V and 6 bases from J, leaving 20 bases between. Per the germline V gene, CDR1 is SGHKS and CDR2 is YYEKEE (reference sequence). There are 16 residues in the CDR3. The chain's CDR3 is CASSRNRVEAGQPQHF. CDR3 coding DNA: TGTGCCAGCAGCCGTAACAGGGTAGAGGCGGGTCAGCCCCAGCATTTT. Looking up the rest from reference TRBV5-5 and TRBJ1-5 gives the full variable domain: DAGVTQSPTHLIKTRGQQVTLRCSPISGHKSVSWYQQVLGQGPQFIFQYYEKEERGRGNFPDRFSARQFPNYSSELNVNALLLGDSALYLCASSRNRVEAGQPQHFGDGTRLSIL.

A single count supports this clone. The chain carries TRBV6-1 and TRBJ2-5, with D tentatively TRBD2 (5 bases). V was clipped by 0 bases and J by 5 bases, with 16 bases between them. Looked up from germline, CDR1 is MNHNS and CDR2 is SASEGT. The CDR3 sequence is 16 residues long. The CDR3 nucleotides are TGTGCCAGCAGTGAAGCGCGGCGATCCGGCGGGGAGACCCAGTACTTC. Translating it yields CASSEARRSGGETQYF.

The V gene is TRBV5-4, the J gene TRBJ1-3, with D perhaps TRBD1 (5 bases). This CDR3 comprises 16 residues. Germline CDR1 and CDR2: SGHNT and YYREEE (reference sequence). V was clipped by 0 bases and J by 0 bases, with 10 bases between them. CDR3 protein: CASSLGGMGSGNTIYF. CDR3 bases: TGTGCCAGCAGCTTGGGGGGGATGGGCTCTGGAAACACCATATATTTT.

The chain carries TRBV7-2 and TRBJ1-1; D is ambiguous. The CDR3 has 14 amino acids. CDR1 is SGHTA and CDR2 is FQGNSA in the germline V gene. The germline V and J ends were trimmed by 3 bases and 1 base, with 9 bases remaining between them. CDR3 sequence reads: CASSFSRSNTEAFF. The DNA of the CDR3 is TGTGCCAGCAGCTTTAGCCGCTCGAACACTGAAGCTTTCTTT.

The chain recombines TRBV6-5 with TRBJ2-7; 9 bases agree with TRBD1. The CDR3 spans 14 residues. The V and J ends lost 6 bases and 5 bases, in that order; junction bases with no gene match: 8. The V gene's germline CDR1 is MNHEY and CDR2 SVGAGI. CDR3 residues: CASSQGTGLHEQYF. The DNA of the CDR3 is TGTGCCAGCAGCCAAGGGACAGGGCTCCACGAGCAGTACTTC.

V usage is TRBV19 and J usage is TRBJ1-5; no firm D call. Trimming removed 10 bases at V and 3 bases at J, with 16 bases between. The CDR3 length is 14 residues. Germline V gene sequence: CDR1 LNHDA, CDR2 SQIVND (reference sequence). The CDR3 region has the DNA TGTGCCACTATAGACCGGGAGAACAATCAGCCCCAGCATTTT. This sequence encodes CATIDRENNQPQHF.

This clone appeared once. This rearrangement joins TRBV10-3 to TRBJ1-2; 11 bases fit TRBD1. CDR3 length: 15 amino acids. Germline trimming cut 3 bases from V and 5 bases from J; bases unmatched to any gene: 5. Germline lookup yields CDR1 ENHRY and CDR2 SYGVKD. The CDR3 DNA follows: TGTGCCATCAGTGAAGGACAGGGGGCGTATTATGGCTACACCTTC. Its protein is CAISEGQGAYYGYTF.

The gene calls are TRBV3-1 (or the pseudogene TRBV3-2) and TRBJ2-1; D is ambiguous. Between the trimmed V and J ends, which lost 0 bases and 5 bases, there was a span of 11 bases. The germline V gene encodes CDR1 LGHDT and CDR2 YNNKEL (reference sequence). CDR3 size: 15 residues. Written as DNA, the CDR3 is TGTGCCAGCAGCCAAGATTATAGCAGGCACAATGAGCAGTTCTTC. Translated, it gives CASSQDYSRHNEQFF.

The chain joins TRBV21-1 to TRBJ1-1. TRBV21-1 is reported as a pseudogene. CDR3 length: 11 amino acids. The CDR3 is CASEGGTEAFF. Written as DNA, the CDR3 is TGTGCCAGCGAGGGTGGCACTGAAGCTTTCTTT.

The V call is TRBV21-1, the J call TRBJ1-1; the table calls TRBD1, which could not be checked here. TRBV21-1 is termed a pseudogene. This CDR3 comprises 15 residues. CDR3 sequence reads: CASSKWGQVRTEAFF. In DNA form, the CDR3 reads TGTGCCAGCAGCAAATGGGGACAGGTTAGAACTGAAGCTTTCTTT.

The CDR3 region is CASSPLGQSGNTIYF. The CDR3 DNA follows: TGTGCCAGCTCACCGTTGGGACAGTCTGGAAACACCATATATTTT. This sequence joins TRBV18 and TRBJ1-3; 7 nucleotides agree with TRBD1. CDR1 and CDR2 from the germline V gene are KGHSH and LQKENI. V lost 3 bases and J lost 1; bases outside the gene matches: 3. There are 15 residues in the CDR3.

The chain is built from TRBV4-1 and TRBJ1-1; 11 nucleotides line up with TRBD1. With V trimmed by 1 base and J by 5 bases, 3 bases remained unmatched. The CDR3 has 15 amino acids. Germline values: CDR1 MGHRA, CDR2 YSYEKL. The CDR3 DNA follows: TGCGCCAGCAGCCAAGTAGGGACAGGGGGAACTGAAGCTTTCTTT. The encoded protein is CASSQVGTGGTEAFF.

The chain employs TRBV4-1 and TRBJ2-2; perhaps TRBD2 as D (6 bases). Deletions cut 0 bases from V and 6 bases from J, with 14 bases between. The length of the CDR3 is 16 residues. Per the germline V gene, CDR1 is MGHRA and CDR2 is YSYEKL. The CDR3 DNA follows: TGCGCCAGCAGCCAAGACGGGGACTCCTGGTCCGGGGAGCTGTTTTTT. This encodes CASSQDGDSWSGELFF.

This clone was detected only a few times. The chain has TRBV29-1 and TRBJ1-4, with 9 bases matching TRBD1. The CDR3 has 15 amino acids. Per the germline V gene, CDR1 is SQVTM and CDR2 is ANQGSEA. The V and J ends lost 4 bases and 11 bases, in that order; junction bases with no gene match: 14. The CDR3 protein is CSVVLPDRGLEKLFF. The CDR3 coding sequence is TGCAGCGTTGTGCTACCGGACAGGGGTCTTGAGAAACTGTTTTTT.

The V and J genes are TRBV6-5 and TRBJ1-4; D is undetermined. The CDR3 totals 16 residues. CDR1 and CDR2 from the germline V gene are MNHEY and SVGAGI. The ends were cut back, 0 bases at V and 0 bases at J, with 8 bases in the middle. The CDR3 reads CASSYSESSTNEKLFF. The CDR3 DNA sequence: TGTGCCAGCAGTTACTCGGAGTCTTCAACTAATGAAAAACTGTTTTTT.

The chain carries TRBV4-1 and TRBJ2-1; D tentatively fits TRBD1 or TRBD2 (5 bases each). CDR3 length equals 17 residues. Germline V CDR1 and CDR2: MGHRA, YSYEKL. V was cut by 4 bases and J by 15 bases, with 31 bases left in between. DNA of the CDR3: TGCGCCAGCAGCCCTCTAGCCCAATATACCGGGGCCCCATCTCCGTTCTTC. This translates into CASSPLAQYTGAPSPFF.

The J gene is TRBJ1-2, the V gene TRBV5-6; D is unclear. The germline V gene encodes CDR1 SGHDT and CDR2 YYEEEE. Trimming shortened V by 0 bases and J by 2 bases, and 8 bases separated the two germline ends. This CDR3 has 14 amino acids. CDR3 region: CASSLDPGNYGYTF. The CDR3 region has the DNA TGTGCCAGCAGCTTGGATCCGGGGAACTATGGCTACACCTTC.

The rearrangement links TRBV4-2 to TRBJ1-1, with 7 bases lining up with TRBD1. V lost 1 base and J lost 4; bases outside the gene matches: 12. The CDR3 sequence is 17 residues long. Germline V gene data show CDR1 as LGHNA and CDR2 as YNFKEQ. The CDR3 sequence is CASSQGSQGWGATEAFF. Written as DNA, the CDR3 is TGTGCCAGCAGCCAAGGGTCACAGGGGTGGGGGGCCACTGAAGCTTTCTTT.

The J gene is TRBJ1-5, the V gene TRBV9, with D perhaps TRBD1 (6 bases). The CDR3 is 14 residues long. Trimming took 3 bases from V and 1 from J, leaving 8 bases between them. CDR1 is SGDLS and CDR2 is YYNGEE in the germline V gene. In nucleotides, the CDR3 is TGTGCCAGCAGCGCAAGGGGGAGCAATCAGCCCCAGCATTTT. As protein: CASSARGSNQPQHF.

The chain couples TRBV10-2 to TRBJ1-5; D ambiguous. Germline lookup yields CDR1 WSHSY and CDR2 SAAADI. Trimming took 8 bases from V and 0 from J, leaving 5 bases between them. The CDR3 contains 12 residues. CDR3 protein: CASGTSNQPQHF. CDR3 coding DNA: TGCGCCAGCGGCACTAGCAATCAGCCCCAGCATTTT.

This clone was seen only once. The chain carries TRBV9 and TRBJ2-5; 12 positions match TRBD2. Per the germline V gene, CDR1 is SGDLS and CDR2 is YYNGEE. This CDR3 has 16 amino acids. Germline trimming cut 0 bases from V and 5 bases from J; bases unmatched to any gene: 5. The CDR3 nucleotides read TGTGCCAGCAGCGTAGCGGTTGGGACTAGCGGGGAGACCCAGTACTTC. It encodes CASSVAVGTSGETQYF. Variable domain in full (rest from reference TRBV9 and TRBJ2-5): DSGVTQTPKHLITATGQRVTLRCSPRSGDLSVYWYQQSLDQGLQFLIQYYNGEERAKGNILERFSAQQFPDLHSELNLSSLELGDSALYFCASSVAVGTSGETQYFGPGTRLLVL.

This clone was seen just once. This sequence joins TRBV5-4 and TRBJ2-3; D not resolved. V gave up 2 bases and J gave up 0 bases, with 13 bases separating them. CDR1 SGHNT and CDR2 YYREEE come from the germline V gene (reference sequence). This CDR3 has 16 residues. The CDR3 sequence is CASSLGRQTSTDTQYF. In DNA, the CDR3 is TGTGCCAGCAGCTTAGGGCGGCAGACTAGCACAGATACGCAGTATTTT.

The genes are TRBV11-2 and TRBJ2-1, with D possibly being TRBD2 (6 bases). There are 15 residues in the CDR3. With 5 bases removed from V and 8 bases from J, the gap between germline ends came to 19 bases. CDR1 is SGHAT and CDR2 is FQNNGV in the germline V gene. The chain's CDR3 is CASSQQELGGYEQFF. The CDR3, as DNA: TGTGCCAGCAGCCAACAGGAGTTGGGGGGTTATGAGCAGTTCTTC.

The chain carries TRBV2 and TRBJ1-5; D gene unclear. V lost 3 bases and J 3 bases, leaving 9 bases between the germline ends. The CDR3 has 14 residues. Germline loops: CDR1 SNHLY, CDR2 FYNNEI. The CDR3 is CASSDMGINQPQHF. In DNA form, the CDR3 reads TGTGCCAGCAGTGATATGGGGATCAATCAGCCCCAGCATTTT. Supplemented by reference TRBV2 and TRBJ1-5, the full variable domain reads EPEVTQTPSHQVTQMGQEVILRCVPISNHLYFYWYRQILGQKVEFLVSFYNNEISEKSEIFDDQFSVERPDGSNFTLKIRSTKLEDSAMYFCASSDMGINQPQHFGDGTRLSIL.

The chain carries TRBV19 and TRBJ2-7; a weak D match, TRBD1 (6 bases). From germline, CDR1 is LNHDA and CDR2 SQIVND (reference sequence). This CDR3 has 15 amino acids. V lost 3 bases and J lost 3, with 15 bases in between. CDR3 amino acids: CASSIQTGRNYEQYF. The CDR3 coding sequence is TGTGCCAGTAGTATTCAGACAGGCCGTAACTACGAGCAGTACTTC.

The genes are TRBV27 and TRBJ1-5; D gene unclear. The CDR3 is 14 amino acids. Trimming took off 5 bases at V and 3 bases at J, with 11 bases between the two ends. CDR1 and CDR2 from the germline V gene are MNHEY and SMNVEV (reference sequence). The CDR3 is CASSPDGYNQPQHF. CDR3 bases: TGTGCCAGCAGTCCTGACGGTTACAATCAGCCCCAGCATTTT.

This chain uses TRBV14 with TRBJ1-6; the D is unclear. CDR1 is SGHDN, CDR2 FVKESK, per germline. This CDR3 has 14 amino acids. The ends were cut back, 3 bases at V and 11 bases at J, with 14 bases in the middle. DNA of the CDR3: TGTGCCAGCAGCCAGAGGCCAAGAGAGACACCCCTCCACTTT. This gives the protein CASSQRPRETPLHF.

This chain joins TRBV15 and TRBJ1-5, with D perhaps matching TRBD1 (5 bases). Trimming stripped 0 bases from V and 3 bases from J, with 15 bases between. This CDR3 contains 17 residues. The germline gives CDR1 LNHNV, CDR2 YYDKDF (reference sequence). The DNA of the CDR3 is TGTGCCACCAGCAGAGATGCAGGGATGCCATTCAATCAGCCCCAGCATTTT. This translates into CATSRDAGMPFNQPQHF.